These T cell receptor beta chains were read from a single sample in a study of shared clonotypes between healthy human individuals. The data were produced by immunoSEQ multiplex PCR, yet TCRdb's version contains in-frame clones alone and is incomplete. This sample yields fewer than 1.6 million clones, of which about 98.5% are seen a single time; approximately 0.4% belongs to the top ten. Sequencing used naive CD4+ T cells sorted from blood. The source is a man aged 25 to 40 in good health. The CDR3 runs from the conserved cysteine through the conserved F or W.

v_gene	j_gene	CDR3aa
TRBV28	TRBJ2-7	CASSSALAGIYEQYF
TRBV15	TRBJ2-7	CATSTRGGRSYEQYF
TRBV10-3	TRBJ1-1	CAITRTAGFGVTEAFF
TRBV30	TRBJ2-3	CAWIFPYSGRALSTDTQYF
TRBV10-3	TRBJ2-7	CAISRGTSGSTYEQYF
TRBV2	TRBJ1-5	CASRQNSNQPQHF
TRBV9	TRBJ1-2	CASSVDPGQGIRVEGYTF
TRBV28	TRBJ1-4	CASSLSGVTEKLFF
TRBV18	TRBJ2-7	CASSPKDRGSYEQYF
TRBV28	TRBJ2-2	CASSLLRTGELFF
TRBV5-1	TRBJ2-7	CASSPGTSGYEQYF
TRBV2	TRBJ1-1	CASTESQGLNTEAFF
TRBV15	TRBJ1-2	CATSREWGGNYGYTF
TRBV2	TRBJ2-5	CASSDRSGDETQYF
TRBV9	TRBJ2-2	CASNNLAGNTGELFF
TRBV20-1	TRBJ2-7	CSARGRYEQYF
TRBV6-5	TRBJ2-3	CASSGWGRSTDTQYF
TRBV19	TRBJ2-7	CASSMTLGVYEQYF
TRBV29-1	TRBJ2-7	CSVEDPSGSYEQYF
TRBV5-1	TRBJ1-4	CASSLAGAGGEKLFF
TRBV7-9	TRBJ2-7	CASSFSSSGSYEQYF
TRBV5-1	TRBJ2-7	CASSLFLAGGTYEQYF
TRBV2	TRBJ1-4	CASSDRDRANEKLFF
TRBV10-3	TRBJ1-5	CAISNTQGTQPQHF
TRBV19	TRBJ2-5	CASSIGTGGETQYF
TRBV5-1	TRBJ2-5	CASRGGLAFGTQYF
TRBV4-1	TRBJ2-7	CASSQGPQYEQYF
TRBV9	TRBJ2-1	CASSVDSGAFDEQFF
TRBV30	TRBJ1-2	CARDRIGTGGGGYTF
TRBV5-8	TRBJ1-5	CASSLGGYSNQPQHF
TRBV5-1	TRBJ1-1	CASSPELRGNTEAFF
TRBV5-4	TRBJ2-2	CASSRLGGQGSGELFF
TRBV5-8	TRBJ2-7	CASSGPGQVVYEQYF
TRBV28	TRBJ2-2	CASSGTGELFF
TRBV5-5	TRBJ2-7	CASSEAGLASYEQYF
TRBV19	TRBJ2-3	CASSIRQAGGTDTQYF
TRBV9	TRBJ2-3	CASSVVGAMTDTQYF
TRBV11-2	TRBJ1-2	CASSPVRGARGGYGYTF
TRBV19	TRBJ1-5	CASIPRGGQPQHF
TRBV9	TRBJ2-3	CASSVGLAGVEDTQYF
TRBV5-1	TRBJ1-2	CASSAQFNYGYTF
TRBV30	TRBJ2-3	CAWSKGEVTTDTQYF
TRBV5-1	TRBJ2-1	CASSPGGGSYSEQFF
TRBV5-1	TRBJ2-3	CASSHPGRPPADTQYF
TRBV7-7	TRBJ2-3	CASSPGLAGADTQYF
TRBV14	TRBJ2-3	CASSQGSVIASDTQYF
TRBV7-8	TRBJ2-7	CASSLVGGTYEQYF
TRBV10-3	TRBJ2-3	CAISGREGTDTQYF
TRBV5-1	TRBJ2-3	CASSFDPSGSTDTQYF
TRBV19	TRBJ2-7	CASRFGAGNEQYF
TRBV4-1	TRBJ2-3	CASSQDRDSGSTDTQYF
TRBV28	TRBJ2-7	CASSFTLTWHEQYF
TRBV2	TRBJ2-2	CASRETGVGTGELFF